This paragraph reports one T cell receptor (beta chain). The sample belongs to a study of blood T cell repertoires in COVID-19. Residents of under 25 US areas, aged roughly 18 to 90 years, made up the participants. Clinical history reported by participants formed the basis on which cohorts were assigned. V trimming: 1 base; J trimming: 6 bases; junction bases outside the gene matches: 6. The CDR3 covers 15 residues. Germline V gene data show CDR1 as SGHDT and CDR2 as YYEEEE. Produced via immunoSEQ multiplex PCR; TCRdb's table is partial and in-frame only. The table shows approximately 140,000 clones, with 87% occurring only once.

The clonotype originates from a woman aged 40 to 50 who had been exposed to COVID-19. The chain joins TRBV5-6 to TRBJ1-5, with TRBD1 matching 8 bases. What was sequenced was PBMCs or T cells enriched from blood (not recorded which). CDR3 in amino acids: CASSLYQGASQPQHF. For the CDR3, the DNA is TGTGCCAGCAGCTTGTACCAGGGGGCGAGTCAGCCCCAGCATTTT.